The present T cell receptor beta chain was sequenced within a study of T cells after yellow fever vaccination. Study at large: Low-cell-number fractions underwent preparation using SMART-Seq v4 Ultra Low Input. Overall study results and limits: A faster peak, day 5 versus 15, was reached by the weaker secondary response. Post-booster repertoires again held most primary-vaccination clones (roughly 95% CD4, 88% CD8). The bulk population could contribute abundant contaminating clonotypes to FACS-sorted repertoires.

TCRdb used MiXCR to reprocess the 5' RACE reads, holding one entry per CDR3 protein. The data hold hundreds of thousands of distinct CDR3 sequences, with roughly 8% observed a single time. This clonotype showed up many times. Antigen specificity is unknown. The receptor was isolated from a man between 18 and 29 years old who received the YFV17D yellow fever vaccine. Sequenced here: PBMCs, sampled 35 to 50 days after the first yellow fever vaccination.

The CDR3 DNA sequence: TGTGCCAGCTCACCGCGAGAGGGGCGCAACTATGGCTACACCTTC. It encodes CASSPREGRNYGYTF. V usage is TRBV18 and J usage is TRBJ1-2; TRBD1 is a possible D gene (5 bases). The germline V gene encodes CDR1 KGHSH and CDR2 LQKENI. V was trimmed by 3 bases and J by 2 bases, leaving 13 bases between them. The CDR3 length is 15 residues. Together with reference TRBV18 and TRBJ1-2, the CDR3 gives the full variable domain: NAGVMQNPRHLVRRRGQEARLRCSPMKGHSHVYWYRQLPEEGLKFMVYLQKENIIDESGMPKERFSAEFPKEGPSILRIQQVVRGDSAAYFCASSPREGRNYGYTFGSGTRLTVV.